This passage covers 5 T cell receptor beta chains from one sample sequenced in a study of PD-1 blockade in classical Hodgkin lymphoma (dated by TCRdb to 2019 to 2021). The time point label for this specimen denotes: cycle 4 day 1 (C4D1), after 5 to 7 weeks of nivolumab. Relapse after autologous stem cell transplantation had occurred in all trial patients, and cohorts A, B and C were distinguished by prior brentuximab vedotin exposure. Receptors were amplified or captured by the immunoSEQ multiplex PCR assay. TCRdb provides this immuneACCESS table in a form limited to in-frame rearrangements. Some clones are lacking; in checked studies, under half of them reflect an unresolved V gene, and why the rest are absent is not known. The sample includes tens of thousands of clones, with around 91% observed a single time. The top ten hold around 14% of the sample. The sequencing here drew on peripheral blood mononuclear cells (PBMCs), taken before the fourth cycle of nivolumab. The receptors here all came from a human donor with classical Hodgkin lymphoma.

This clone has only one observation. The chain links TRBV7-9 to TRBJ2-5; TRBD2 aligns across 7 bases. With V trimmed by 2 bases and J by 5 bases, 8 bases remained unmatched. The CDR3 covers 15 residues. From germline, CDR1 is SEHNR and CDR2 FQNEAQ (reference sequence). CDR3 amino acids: CASSLKAGVSETQYF. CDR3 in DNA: TGTGCCAGCAGCTTAAAGGCGGGAGTCAGTGAGACCCAGTACTTC.

This CDR3 reads CASSLWYEQYF. Here the CDR3 DNA reads TGTGCCAGCAGCTTGTGGTACGAGCAGTACTTC. The V call is TRBV7-9, the J call TRBJ2-7, with D unclear. The CDR3 runs 11 residues. Germline loops: CDR1 SEHNR, CDR2 FQNEAQ (reference sequence). The ends were cut back, 3 bases at V and 4 bases at J, with 4 bases in the middle.

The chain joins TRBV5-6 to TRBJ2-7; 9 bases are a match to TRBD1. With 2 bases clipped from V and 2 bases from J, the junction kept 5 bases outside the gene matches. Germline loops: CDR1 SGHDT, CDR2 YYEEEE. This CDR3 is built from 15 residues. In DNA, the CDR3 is TGTGCCAGCAGCTTTCGGGGACAGGGAACCTACGAGCAGTACTTC. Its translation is CASSFRGQGTYEQYF.

CDR3 in DNA: TGTGCCAGCTCACTACAGGGCCCGAACACTGAAGCTTTCTTT. Translation: CASSLQGPNTEAFF. The V gene is TRBV18, the J gene TRBJ1-1; TRBD1 might be the D (6 bases). This CDR3 comprises 14 residues. Germline values: CDR1 KGHSH, CDR2 LQKENI. V was clipped by 4 bases and J by 1 base, with 10 bases between them.

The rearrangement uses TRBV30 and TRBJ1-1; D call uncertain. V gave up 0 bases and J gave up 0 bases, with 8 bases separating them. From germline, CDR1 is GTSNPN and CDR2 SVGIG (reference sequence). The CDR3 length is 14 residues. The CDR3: CAWSVSFVNTEAFF. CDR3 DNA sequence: TGTGCCTGGAGTGTATCCTTTGTGAACACTGAAGCTTTCTTT.